Below are 26 T cell receptor beta chains sequenced from a single sample in a study of shared clonotypes between healthy human individuals. Assay used: immunoSEQ multiplex PCR; TCRdb lists only in-frame clones, some missing. Of 400,000 to 600,000 clones listed, about 75% are singletons. The specimen was PBMCs. These receptors were taken from a woman in her thirties or forties in good health. Some clones in this sample may be carry-over from other donors' samples.

The chain uses TRBV28 and TRBJ2-2; D is possibly TRBD1 or TRBD2 (6 bases each). The CDR3 sequence is 12 residues long. The germline V gene has CDR1 MDHEN and CDR2 SYDVKM. The CDR3 DNA reads as TGTGCGGAGGGACAGAACACCGGGGAGCTGTTTTTT. It specifies CAEGQNTGELFF.

This chain joins TRBV7-2 and TRBJ2-5, with a tentative D call TRBD2 (6 bases). The germline gives CDR1 SGHTA, CDR2 FQGNSA. CDR3 length: 14 amino acids. Trimming removed 3 bases from V and 3 bases from J, with 11 bases in between. The DNA of the CDR3 is TGTGCCAGCAGCTTCAAGGGCGGGGAAGAGACCCAGTACTTC. Its protein is CASSFKGGEETQYF.

The chain couples TRBV6-5 to TRBJ1-5, with D possibly being TRBD1 (6 bases). Per the germline V gene, CDR1 is MNHEY and CDR2 is SVGAGI. The CDR3 extends over 15 amino acids. V was clipped by 6 bases and J by 0 bases, with 12 bases between them. CDR3: CASSRTALSNQPQHF. The DNA of the CDR3 is TGTGCCAGCAGCCGGACAGCCCTTAGCAATCAGCCCCAGCATTTT.

This clone was observed once. The chain has TRBV9 and TRBJ2-5, with 11 bases that match TRBD2. This CDR3 spans 15 amino acids. Trimming at V came to 0 bases and at J to 4 bases, leaving 2 bases not matched to a gene. Germline V gene lookup returns CDR1 SGDLS and CDR2 YYNGEE. CDR3: CASSVEGLAGETQYF. CDR3 coding DNA: TGTGCCAGCAGCGTAGAAGGACTAGCGGGAGAGACCCAGTACTTC. Full variable domain (rest looked up from reference TRBV9 and TRBJ2-5): DSGVTQTPKHLITATGQRVTLRCSPRSGDLSVYWYQQSLDQGLQFLIQYYNGEERAKGNILERFSAQQFPDLHSELNLSSLELGDSALYFCASSVEGLAGETQYFGPGTRLLVL.

The V call is TRBV6-1, the J call TRBJ1-1; unclear D gene. The CDR3 contains 11 residues. V lost 10 bases to trimming and J lost 1 base, with 7 bases between them. Germline CDR1 is MNHNS and CDR2 is SASEGT. This CDR3 is CATRGNTEAFF. The CDR3 DNA sequence: TGTGCCACCAGAGGGAACACTGAAGCTTTCTTT.

This clone was found a few times. The chain employs TRBV2 and TRBJ1-6; D unresolved. CDR3 length: 11 amino acids. The V end lost 2 bases, the J end lost 15 bases, and 8 bases lay between the germline ends. The germline V gene has CDR1 SNHLY and CDR2 FYNNEI. In DNA, the CDR3 is TGTGCCAGCAGTGAATTCAGACACCTCCACTTT. Its protein product is CASSEFRHLHF.

The chain uses TRBV28 and TRBJ1-5; D possibly corresponds to TRBD1 (5 bases). Germline V gene data show CDR1 as MDHEN and CDR2 as SYDVKM. Trimming removed 3 bases from V and 0 bases from J, with 21 bases in between. This CDR3 is built from 19 residues. As DNA, the CDR3 is TGTGCCAGCAGTTTTGGGCCAGGTAGGTGGGGCAGTAGCAATCAGCCCCAGCATTTT. Its translation: CASSFGPGRWGSSNQPQHF.

CDR3 nucleotides: TGTGCCAGCAGCTCGCTCCGACAGAGATACTACGAGCAGTACTTC. It is translated as CASSSLRQRYYEQYF. This chain joins TRBV7-8 and TRBJ2-7; a weak D match, TRBD1 (5 bases). The germline V gene encodes CDR1 SGHVS and CDR2 FQNEAQ. This CDR3 spans 15 amino acids. The V end was cut by 4 bases, the J end by 3 bases, with 16 bases between.

The chain joins TRBV9 to TRBJ2-7; 10 bases agree with TRBD2. Germline CDR1 is SGDLS and CDR2 is YYNGEE. V trimming: 4 bases; J trimming: 6 bases; junction bases outside the gene matches: 4. The CDR3 has 13 residues. This CDR3 is CASSRAGGGEQYF. As DNA, the CDR3 is TGTGCCAGCAGCAGAGCGGGAGGGGGCGAGCAGTACTTC.

V and J are TRBV7-2 and TRBJ2-5; the match to TRBD1 covers 7 bases. Per the germline V gene, CDR1 is SGHTA and CDR2 is FQGNSA. The CDR3 spans 13 residues. J gave up 3 bases and V 7 bases, and 5 bases lay outside the gene matches. CDR3 sequence (DNA): TGTGCCAGCACCGAGACAGGGAAAGAGACCCAGTACTTC. It encodes CASTETGKETQYF.

The genes are TRBV19 and TRBJ2-3; a weak D match, TRBD2 (6 bases). The CDR3 is made up of 15 amino acids. Trimming cost V 6 bases and J 2 bases, with 15 bases left between them. Germline V lookup: CDR1 LNHDA, CDR2 SQIVND (reference sequence). CDR3 region: CASRTSSAITDTQYF. CDR3 bases: TGTGCCAGTAGAACATCTAGCGCAATCACAGATACGCAGTATTTT.

CDR3 sequence: CAILAEGSYNEQFF. CDR3 nucleotide sequence: TGTGCCATACTAGCGGAAGGCTCCTACAATGAGCAGTTCTTC. This chain links TRBV2 with TRBJ2-1; 8 bases line up with TRBD2. In germline, CDR1 is SNHLY, CDR2 FYNNEI. V gave up 10 bases and J gave up 0 bases; unmatched junction bases: 5. The CDR3 totals 14 residues.

With regard to this clone: Other DNA sequences of this sample code for an identical CDR3. V gene TRBV18 combines with J gene TRBJ2-3; TRBD1 aligns across 7 bases. The CDR3 covers 15 residues. The J segment lost 1 base and the V segment lost 3 bases, leaving 4 bases of the junction unmatched. Germline-derived CDR1 and CDR2 are KGHSH and LQKENI. The CDR3 reads CASSPRTGGTDTQYF. In DNA, the CDR3 is TGTGCCAGCTCACCGCGTACAGGGGGCACAGATACGCAGTATTTT.

The chain recombines TRBV5-6 with TRBJ2-5, with D possibly being TRBD1 or TRBD2 (5 bases each). The CDR3 spans 17 residues. The germline V and J ends were trimmed by 0 bases and 4 bases, with 19 bases remaining between them. CDR1 is SGHDT and CDR2 is YYEEEE in the germline V gene. CDR3 nucleotides: TGTGCCAGCAGCTTGGGGGGGTTTAAGGGTTTGGGAGAGACCCAGTACTTC. Its protein is CASSLGGFKGLGETQYF.

The chain recombines TRBV2 with TRBJ1-6; D call uncertain. V was cut by 6 bases and J by 11 bases, with 14 bases left in between. This CDR3 is 13 amino acids long. CDR1 and CDR2 (germline): SNHLY, FYNNEI. The CDR3 loop is CASSVSRAAPLHF. CDR3 bases: TGTGCCAGCAGCGTATCGCGCGCGGCACCCCTCCACTTT.

This sequence joins TRBV2 and TRBJ2-6, with D perhaps matching TRBD1 (5 bases). Trimming stripped 5 bases from V and 0 bases from J, with 8 bases between. The germline V gene encodes CDR1 SNHLY and CDR2 FYNNEI. This CDR3 is 15 amino acids long. CDR3 region: CASSKDSSGANVLTF. The CDR3 region has the DNA TGTGCCAGCAGTAAAGACAGCTCTGGGGCCAACGTCCTGACTTTC. Looking up the rest from reference TRBV2 and TRBJ2-6 gives the full variable domain: EPEVTQTPSHQVTQMGQEVILRCVPISNHLYFYWYRQILGQKVEFLVSFYNNEISEKSEIFDDQFSVERPDGSNFTLKIRSTKLEDSAMYFCASSKDSSGANVLTFGAGSRLTVL.

The rearrangement joins TRBV2 to TRBJ2-1; D remains ambiguous. Deletions cut 0 bases from V and 12 bases from J, with 9 bases between. CDR1 is SNHLY, CDR2 FYNNEI, per germline. The CDR3 covers 12 residues. Here the CDR3 DNA reads TGTGCCAGCAGTGAAGCGCTTCAGGCGCAGTTCTTC. It codes for CASSEALQAQFF.

In regard to this clone: This may be a read error: a much more frequent sequence differs by one nucleotide. CDR3 amino acids: CASSPTGGTEAFF. The CDR3 DNA reads TGTGCCAGCAGTCCGACAGGGGGCACTGAAGCTTTCTTT. The rearrangement uses TRBV28 and TRBJ1-1, with 9 bases matching TRBD1. Germline V gives CDR1 MDHEN, CDR2 SYDVKM. Trimming took 5 bases from V and 4 from J; bases not matched to a gene: 2. This CDR3 is 13 amino acids long.

The rearrangement joins TRBV5-1 to TRBJ2-1; 7 bases are shared with TRBD2. CDR1 is SGHRS and CDR2 is YFSETQ in the germline V gene. This CDR3 has 15 residues. J was trimmed by 8 bases and V by 0 bases; bases with no gene match: 8. The CDR3: CASSLGGGSTDEQFF. In DNA, the CDR3 is TGCGCCAGCAGCTTGGGCGGCGGGAGCACCGATGAGCAGTTCTTC.

The chain links TRBV27 to TRBJ2-5, with 11 bases fitting TRBD1. The CDR3 is 17 amino acids. Trimming removed 6 bases from V and 1 base from J; junction bases left unmatched: 10. Germline CDR1 and CDR2: MNHEY and SMNVEV (reference sequence). CDR3 sequence (DNA): TGTGCCAGCAGGGCCCTTGGACAGGGGGCCCCCCAAGAGACCCAGTACTTC. It specifies CASRALGQGAPQETQYF.

This clone was detected once. The chain employs TRBV5-4 and TRBJ2-5, with a weak D call TRBD1 (6 bases). Trimming pared 4 bases from V and 5 bases from J, leaving 18 bases between. The CDR3 runs 15 residues. Germline lookup yields CDR1 SGHNT and CDR2 YYREEE (reference sequence). The CDR3 DNA reads as TGTGCCAGCAGCGTGGACAGCGGACTTGGGGAGACCCAGTACTTC. Protein: CASSVDSGLGETQYF.

The genes are TRBV27 and TRBJ2-2; 11 bases are a match to TRBD2. CDR3 length: 16 residues. Trimming cost V 4 bases and J 3 bases; bases outside gene matches: 4. CDR1 is MNHEY, CDR2 SMNVEV, per germline (reference sequence). The CDR3 spells CASSSSGRLYTGELFF. The DNA of the CDR3 is TGTGCCAGCAGTTCTAGCGGGAGGTTATACACCGGGGAGCTGTTTTTT.

The V gene is TRBV10-3, the J gene TRBJ2-1; tentatively, D is TRBD2 (5 bases). Trimming left V 2 bases short and J 0 bases short, with 8 bases between. The CDR3 consists of 15 residues. The germline CDR1 and CDR2 sequences are ENHRY and SYGVKD. The CDR3 sequence: CAISEGGSSYNEQFF. CDR3 nucleotide sequence: TGTGCCATCAGTGAGGGTGGGAGCTCCTACAATGAGCAGTTCTTC.

This clone was observed a handful of times. This chain joins TRBV5-5 and TRBJ1-2; 9 nucleotides agree with TRBD1. The CDR3 spans 15 residues. CDR1 is SGHKS, CDR2 YYEKEE, per germline (reference sequence). V was pared by 4 bases and J by 7 bases, with 11 bases of the junction left unmatched. CDR3 sequence reads: CASSGTPGQGPGYTF. The CDR3 DNA follows: TGTGCCAGCAGCGGAACACCGGGACAGGGTCCTGGCTACACCTTC.

The rearrangement links TRBV9 to TRBJ1-4; D is unresolved. Germline V gene sequence: CDR1 SGDLS, CDR2 YYNGEE. The CDR3 has 15 amino acids. V lost 0 bases and J 3 bases, leaving 9 bases between the germline ends. The chain's CDR3 is CASSVAAGSNEKLFF. Here the CDR3 DNA reads TGTGCCAGCAGCGTAGCGGCAGGCTCTAATGAAAAACTGTTTTTT.

This sequence joins TRBV30 and TRBJ2-7; 9 bases line up with TRBD1. V lost 0 bases and J lost 6; bases outside the gene matches: 9. Germline CDR1 GTSNPN, CDR2 SVGIG (reference sequence). The CDR3 is 15 residues long. Here the CDR3 reads CAWSVGRTGVGEQYF. For the CDR3, the DNA is TGTGCCTGGAGTGTGGGGCGGACAGGGGTTGGCGAGCAGTACTTC.